This T cell receptor beta chain emerged from a study of shared clonotypes between healthy human individuals. Study overall: Samples came from a couple of female and a few male donors aged 18 to 49. Whole-study results and caveats: The expectation was that sequencing depth would affect clonotype sharing among donors.

Unmatched junction bases numbered 6, after V lost 1 base and J lost 7 bases. Per the germline V gene, CDR1 is SGHTA and CDR2 is FQGNSA. This CDR3 comprises 16 residues. It was at deep level that the assay was run. Sequencing used immunoSEQ multiplex PCR; TCRdb keeps in-frame clones, though not all of them. The table lists millions of clones, roughly 93% of them singletons. As regards this clone: Its antigen is not identified.

The clonotype was recovered from a man younger than 30 in good health. Some clones in this sample may be carry-over from other donors' samples. Sequenced input: naive CD4+ T cells from PBMCs. Subset specified: CD45RA+ positively selected. This rearrangement joins TRBV7-2 to TRBJ2-3, with 12 bases lining up with TRBD2. The DNA for the CDR3 is TGTGCCAGCAGCTTAGGGACTAGCGGGATCGGGTATACGCAGTATTTT. It translates to CASSLGTSGIGYTQYF.